These 23 T cell receptor beta chains originate from one sample sequenced in a study of blood T cell repertoires in COVID-19. Produced via immunoSEQ multiplex PCR; TCRdb's table is partial and in-frame only. The table shows more than 25,000 clones, with about 80% occurring only once. Sample: peripheral blood. Source of these receptors: a woman of 80 years or more with acute or convalescent COVID-19.

This clone has just a few counts. The V gene is TRBV28, the J gene TRBJ1-5; TRBD1 matches 7 bases. The J segment lost 7 bases and the V segment lost 0 bases, leaving 12 bases of the junction unmatched. CDR1 and CDR2 (germline): MDHEN, SYDVKM. The CDR3 extends over 17 amino acids. The CDR3 sequence: CASSLWGQNRREQPQHF. DNA for the CDR3: TGTGCCAGCAGTTTATGGGGACAGAATCGCCGGGAACAGCCCCAGCATTTT.

V gene TRBV29-1 combines with J gene TRBJ1-3; a possible D gene is TRBD1 (5 bases). CDR1 is SQVTM, CDR2 ANQGSEA, per germline. This CDR3 spans 15 amino acids. V lost 6 bases to trimming and J lost 0 bases, with 15 bases between them. The CDR3 spells CSVAQDTRSGNTIYF. CDR3 DNA: TGCAGCGTCGCTCAGGACACCCGCTCTGGAAACACCATATATTTT.

The rearrangement joins TRBV4-2 to TRBJ2-6, with D tentatively TRBD1 (6 bases). Germline V gene data show CDR1 as LGHNA and CDR2 as YNFKEQ. V lost 4 bases to trimming and J lost 2 bases, with 12 bases between them. The CDR3 is made up of 16 amino acids. The CDR3 nucleotides are TGTGCCAGCAGCCCCGGACAGCTAACTGGGGCCAACGTCCTGACTTTC. Protein: CASSPGQLTGANVLTF.

The chain carries TRBV5-6 and TRBJ1-5, with a tentative D call TRBD1 (5 bases). Germline-derived CDR1 and CDR2 are SGHDT and YYEEEE. This CDR3 region has 15 residues. Trimming stripped 5 bases from V and 3 bases from J, with 15 bases between. Here the CDR3 DNA reads TGTGCCAGCAGTTCGGTCGGGGGGATCAATCAGCCCCAGCATTTT. It specifies CASSSVGGINQPQHF. The full variable domain, its missing parts supplied by reference TRBV5-6 and TRBJ1-5, is DAGVTQSPTHLIKTRGQQVTLRCSPKSGHDTVSWYQQALGQGPQFIFQYYEEEERQRGNFPDRFSGHQFPNYSSELNVNALLLGDSALYLCASSSVGGINQPQHFGDGTRLSIL.

The CDR3 protein is CASRTTDRYGYTF. The CDR3 DNA is TGTGCCAGCAGAACGACAGATCGCTATGGCTACACCTTC. The chain carries TRBV28 and TRBJ1-2; possibly TRBD1 for D (5 bases). Looked up from germline, CDR1 is MDHEN and CDR2 is SYDVKM. The length of the CDR3 is 13 residues. Trimming shortened V by 6 bases and J by 4 bases, and 12 bases separated the two germline ends.

The rearrangement links TRBV7-2 to TRBJ2-1, with D hard to call. V lost 2 bases, J lost 7 bases, and 9 bases lay in between. The CDR3 length is 13 residues. Germline V lookup: CDR1 SGHTA, CDR2 FQGNSA. The CDR3 nucleotides are TGTGCCAGCAGCTTAATCTTGAGAAATGAGCAGTTCTTC. It specifies CASSLILRNEQFF.

The CDR3 nucleotides read TGTGCCAGCTCAGAATTACCCTCTAGCGGGAGGAGTTCCGGGGAGCTGTTTTTT. This encodes CASSELPSSGRSSGELFF. The chain carries TRBV18 and TRBJ2-2; 11 nucleotides line up with TRBD2. With 5 bases clipped from V and 6 bases from J, the junction kept 14 bases outside the gene matches. Germline CDR1 reads KGHSH; CDR2 reads LQKENI. CDR3 length equals 18 residues.

The chain employs TRBV6-1 and TRBJ1-6; the D gene is possibly TRBD1 (6 bases). CDR3 size: 14 residues. V shed 2 bases and J shed 10 bases, with 12 bases lying between them. CDR1 and CDR2 (germline): MNHNS, SASEGT. Here the CDR3 reads CASSENRVESPLHF. In nucleotides, the CDR3 is TGTGCCAGCAGTGAAAACAGGGTAGAGTCACCCCTCCACTTT.

The chain combines TRBV28 with TRBJ2-7; 9 bases fit TRBD1. The V segment lost 4 bases and the J segment 4 bases; nucleotides outside the gene matches: 2. Germline values: CDR1 MDHEN, CDR2 SYDVKM. CDR3 length equals 13 residues. CDR3 coding DNA: TGTGCCAGCAGTTCGGGACAGGGTTACGAGCAGTACTTC. Amino acids: CASSSGQGYEQYF.

The chain carries TRBV5-1 and TRBJ2-5; maybe TRBD2 (5 bases). V dropped 3 bases and J dropped 4 bases, with 13 bases sitting between them. Germline CDR1 and CDR2: SGHRS and YFSETQ. CDR3 length: 14 amino acids. The CDR3 region is CASSSRRGSETQYF. CDR3 coding DNA: TGCGCCAGCAGCTCCCGCCGCGGGTCAGAGACCCAGTACTTC.

The rearrangement links TRBV28 to TRBJ1-2, with 10 nucleotides matching TRBD1. This CDR3 region has 15 residues. Per germline, CDR1 MDHEN and CDR2 SYDVKM. Trimming took 5 bases from V and 7 from J; bases not matched to a gene: 10. CDR3 DNA: TGTGCCAGCAGTAAGACCGGGACAGGGGTTCTTGGCTACACCTTC. Amino acid sequence: CASSKTGTGVLGYTF.

CDR3 DNA sequence: TGTGCCAGTGGTGTGGCCTCGAACACTGAAGCTTTCTTT. Encoded protein: CASGVASNTEAFF. The rearrangement uses TRBV6-5 and TRBJ1-1; D not certain. The length of the CDR3 is 13 residues. Germline assignment: CDR1 MNHEY and CDR2 SVGAGI. The V and J ends lost 9 bases and 1 base respectively, with 12 bases between them.

The chain couples TRBV20-1 to TRBJ1-1; TRBD1 aligns across 8 bases. Germline V gene data show CDR1 as DFQATT and CDR2 as SNEGSKA (reference sequence). The CDR3 has 15 amino acids. J lost 0 bases, V lost 3 bases, and 6 bases had no gene match. CDR3 nucleotide sequence: TGCAGTGCTAGTAGACAGGGGCTTATGAACACTGAAGCTTTCTTT. This encodes CSASRQGLMNTEAFF.

In nucleotides, the CDR3 is TGTGCCAGCAGTAGGGACAGACAGGGGAACGAGCAGTACTTC. This gives the protein CASSRDRQGNEQYF. The chain is built from TRBV27 and TRBJ2-7, with TRBD1 identical over 8 bases. V lost 5 bases, J lost 5 bases, and 8 bases stayed unmatched. This CDR3 spans 14 amino acids. Germline CDR1 MNHEY, CDR2 SMNVEV (reference sequence).

The gene calls are TRBV6-5 and TRBJ2-3, with D possibly being TRBD1 (6 bases). With 9 bases removed from V and 3 bases from J, the gap between germline ends came to 13 bases. Germline CDR1 and CDR2: MNHEY and SVGAGI. This CDR3 is built from 13 residues. The CDR3 DNA reads TGTGCCAGTAACAGGGTTACAACAGATACGCAGTATTTT. This encodes CASNRVTTDTQYF.

The genes are TRBV9 and TRBJ1-6, with 7 bases matching TRBD1. In germline, CDR1 is SGDLS, CDR2 YYNGEE. Trimming took 0 bases from V and 7 from J; bases not matched to a gene: 4. This CDR3 has 15 amino acids. The CDR3: CASSVGRGRNSPLHF. Written as DNA, the CDR3 is TGTGCCAGCAGCGTAGGAAGGGGGCGAAATTCACCCCTCCACTTT.

The chain uses TRBV7-9 and TRBJ2-5; TRBD1 matches at 8 bases. This CDR3 is 14 amino acids long. Germline CDR1 and CDR2: SEHNR and FQNEAQ (reference sequence). The trim removed 5 bases at V and 9 bases at J, leaving 11 bases unmatched. CDR3 sequence reads: CASSPRTGQVAQYF. The DNA for the CDR3 is TGTGCCAGCAGCCCGCGGACAGGGCAAGTGGCCCAGTACTTC.

The chain joins TRBV3-1 (or the pseudogene TRBV3-2) to TRBJ1-1; the match to TRBD1 covers 10 bases. Trimming removed 7 bases from V and 6 bases from J; junction bases left unmatched: 8. The germline CDR1 and CDR2 sequences are LGHDT and YNNKEL (reference sequence). This CDR3 has 14 residues. Here the CDR3 reads CASTQTGGAPEAFF. DNA for the CDR3: TGTGCCAGCACCCAGACAGGGGGCGCCCCTGAAGCTTTCTTT.

In its sample, this clone was seen a few times. CDR3 nucleotides: TGTGCCAGCAGCCAATCGAGGAATGAAAAACTGTTTTTT. Its protein is CASSQSRNEKLFF. The chain joins TRBV16 to TRBJ1-4, with no clear D. The CDR3 spans 13 residues. Trimming took 0 bases from V and 5 from J, leaving 4 bases between them. Germline lookup yields CDR1 KGHSY and CDR2 FQNENV.

The chain couples TRBV6-5 to TRBJ1-4; tentative D call: TRBD1 (6 bases). The length of the CDR3 is 16 residues. Germline lookup yields CDR1 MNHEY and CDR2 SVGAGI. Trimming took 4 bases from V and 3 from J, leaving 15 bases between them. Here the CDR3 reads CASSSPGGGPNEKLFF. For the CDR3, the DNA is TGTGCCAGCAGTTCCCCTGGGGGGGGGCCTAATGAAAAACTGTTTTTT.

This clone was recorded only once. The CDR3 loop reads CASSLRGTEAFF. CDR3 sequence (DNA): TGTGCCAGCAGCTTGCGGGGGACTGAAGCTTTCTTT. The chain couples TRBV5-6 to TRBJ1-1; TRBD1 is a possible D gene (5 bases). From germline, CDR1 is SGHDT and CDR2 YYEEEE. V lost 1 base and J 5 bases, leaving 6 bases between the germline ends. The CDR3 has 12 residues.

This chain joins TRBV5-1 and TRBJ1-2, with TRBD1 matching 7 bases. The CDR3 extends over 15 amino acids. Losses at the gene ends were 3 bases for V and 6 bases for J; bases not matched to a gene: 11. CDR1 SGHRS and CDR2 YFSETQ come from the germline V gene. CDR3 protein: CASSSVTGREDGYTF. DNA for the CDR3: TGCGCCAGCAGCTCGGTGACAGGGCGGGAGGATGGCTACACCTTC.

The chain is built from TRBV29-1 and TRBJ1-5; TRBD1 agrees at 9 bases. Germline V gene data show CDR1 as SQVTM and CDR2 as ANQGSEA. This CDR3 region has 15 residues. V shed 4 bases, J shed 1 base, and the junction held 5 bases outside the gene matches. The DNA of the CDR3 is TGCAGCGTTGGCGGGACAGGGTCGAGCAATCAGCCCCAGCATTTT. This codes for CSVGGTGSSNQPQHF.